This T cell receptor beta chain came from a study of blood T cell repertoires in COVID-19 (dated by TCRdb to about 2020). About the study as a whole: Collaborator samples came from the United States, Italy and Spain and covered acute and convalescent phases of COVID-19. The prospective study material was composed of cDNA or gDNA derived from T cells, B-cell-depleted T cells, or PBMCs. The dataset comprised deeply sampled blood TCRbeta repertoires from subjects exposed to, actively infected with, or recovered from COVID-19. The repertoires were released in a freely available public database meant as a resource for research on the immune response to SARS-CoV-2. The samples were drawn from two sources: the first 160 participants of the ongoing ImmuneRACE study, and 1,200 or so subjects contributed by 6 global collaborators. Nearly every sample came with metadata listing a de-identified subject ID, COVID-19 status, age in years and sex. Where HLA class I and class II types were available, the types were taken from metadata supplied by the sample provider, not from assay-based typing. The research as a whole found: The amount of clinical and demographic metadata varied by source and participant and was provided uncurated.

TCRbeta CDR3 regions were amplified from genomic DNA by means of the immunoSEQ Assay, a bias-controlled multiplex PCR. In the original analysis: Nucleated cell counts per sample were estimated from amplification of reference gene primers within the assay. To quantify the absolute abundance of each unique TCRbeta CDR3 rearrangement, sequence reads were collapsed and filtered. For each sample, productive Simpson clonality was calculated by taking the square root of Simpson's diversity index across productive rearrangements. TCRdb obtained this table from immuneACCESS and retained in-frame rearrangements with V and J assigned. These tables miss some clones; where compared with another copy, unresolved V genes account for less than half of the shortfall, and the remainder is unexplained. V and J calls and clone size are given by that table; D and trimming were obtained from the DNA. A total of just under 150,000 clones appear in this sample, roughly nine tenths of them only once. The ten largest clones add up to about 1.6% of the sample.

In this sample, this clone turned up a few times. The antigen it recognizes is unknown. Base qualities are not recorded, but no much larger clone differs from it by a single base. Taken from the germline V gene, the CDR1 and CDR2 loops are SGHRS and YFSETQ. V drops 0 bases and J drops 4 bases, leaving 13 bases in between. The CDR3, cysteine through phenylalanine, is 15 amino acids long. Only the CDR3 portion is preserved as DNA: 45 bases, with reading frame beginning at the first base. Collaborating institutions collected whole blood in K2EDTA tubes following their own protocols. Collaborator samples were shipped for TCRbeta analysis as frozen whole blood, isolated PBMCs, or DNA extracted from either sample type.

The receptor comes from a human donor in a cohort sampled during active COVID-19. In this chain, TRBV5-1 is recombined with TRBJ1-2, with a weak D call of TRBD1 (6 bases match). The sample was peripheral blood. The CDR3 region: CASSLGGTTIYGYTF. Here is the DNA: TGCGCCAGCAGCTTGGGAGGGACAACAATCTATGGCTACACCTTC.